This TCR beta chain was sequenced in a study of blood T cell repertoires in COVID-19. Study-level background: There were acute and convalescent COVID-19 samples, and they came from the United States, Italy and Spain.

This CDR3 has 15 residues. V dropped 3 bases and J dropped 4; count of bases not matched to a gene: 5. CDR1 is SGHTA and CDR2 is FQGNSA in the germline V gene. Data came from immunoSEQ multiplex PCR; TCRdb stores just in-frame clones and leaves some out. The table lists about 120,000 clones, 70% to 85% of them singletons. The clonotype originates from a woman in her 70s with acute or convalescent COVID-19. The chain employs TRBV7-2 and TRBJ2-5, with TRBD1 matching 10 bases. Sequencing input: peripheral blood. The CDR3 region has the DNA TGTGCCAGCAGCTTCGACAGGGGGCATGGAGAGACCCAGTACTTC. Amino acid sequence: CASSFDRGHGETQYF.